The rows below give T cell receptor beta chains drawn from one sample of a study of T cell repertoires in cytomegalovirus infection. TCRdb reprocessed the reads with MiXCR, giving one entry per CDR3 protein. The data contain 700,000 to 900,000 distinct CDR3 sequences, just under 30% of them singletons. Which antigens these TCRs recognize remains unknown. The sample was cultured CD8+ T cells from PBMCs, taken from culture after CMV antigen stimulation. The receptors derive from a human donor in good health (CMV status not recorded). Some clones in this sample may be carry-over from other donors' samples. Both conserved end residues are part of each CDR3. Fields, in order: V gene, clone size, J gene, D gene, CDR3 protein, CDR3 DNA. The D gene is left open where the match is weak. The size entry is marked missing in some rows and otherwise reads once, few, many or a size class.

>TRBV7-6|few|TRBJ2-5|TRBD1
CASSLIGTGGIQETQYF
TGTGCCAGCAGCCTTATTGGGACAGGGGGTATCCAAGAGACCCAGTACTTT
>TRBV28|.|TRBJ1-5|.
CASSLWPRDNNQPQHF
TGTGCCAGCAGTTTATGGCCCCGGGACAACAATCAGCCCCAGCATTTT
>TRBV7-2|many|TRBJ2-5|.
CASSLNPPHGRLYQETQYF
TGTGCCAGCAGCTTAAACCCCCCGCATGGGCGCTTGTACCAAGAGACCCAGTACTTC
>TRBV7-9|many|TRBJ1-2|.
CASSLNFGGEGDYGYTF
TGTGCCAGCAGCTTGAACTTTGGGGGGGAAGGAGACTATGGCTACACCTTC
>TRBV4-2|few|TRBJ2-3|TRBD2
CASSLDQASGGDSTDTQYF
TGTGCCAGCAGCCTTGATCAGGCTAGCGGGGGGGATAGCACAGATACGCAGTATTTT
>TRBV20-1|.|TRBJ1-6|.
CSASDTGLPYNSPLHF
TGCAGTGCTAGTGATACAGGGTTACCCTATAATTCACCCCTCCACTTT
>TRBV7-9|few|TRBJ2-3|.
CASSPLAASAETDTQYF
TGTGCCAGCAGCCCCCTGGCCGCAAGCGCGGAGACAGATACGCAGTATTTT
>TRBV7-9|.|TRBJ2-7|TRBD1
CASSLEWDRGHEQYF
TGTGCCAGCAGCTTAGAATGGGACAGGGGGCACGAGCAGTACTTC
>TRBV12-5|few|TRBJ1-5|.
CASGLGTNQPQHF
TGTGCTAGTGGTTTGGGAACCAATCAGCCCCAGCATTTT
>TRBV28|many|TRBJ2-2|.
CASSLWGYGELFF
TGTGCCAGCAGTCTGTGGGGGTACGGGGAGCTGTTTTTT
>TRBV7-8|many|TRBJ2-7|.
CASVLWAEGTIYEQYF
TGTGCCAGCGTCCTATGGGCGGAGGGGACGATCTACGAGCAGTACTTC
>TRBV7-9|many|TRBJ2-7|.
CASSATSDPSAYEQYF
TGTGCCAGCAGCGCCACCTCAGACCCGAGCGCCTACGAGCAGTACTTC
>TRBV7-2|many|TRBJ2-5|.
CASSLGPLGRETQYF
TGTGCCAGCAGCTTAGGACCGCTGGGCCGCGAGACCCAGTACTTC
>TRBV2|few|TRBJ1-6|TRBD1
CASRGQGRNSPLHF
TGTGCCAGCAGGGGACAGGGCCGGAATTCACCCCTCCACTTT
>TRBV10-3|many|TRBJ2-1|TRBD1
CAISEPGQGSYNEQFF
TGTGCCATCAGTGAGCCGGGACAGGGCTCCTACAATGAGCAGTTCTTC
>TRBV7-8|many|TRBJ1-5|.
CASSYPAGSNQPQHF
TGTGCCAGCAGCTACCCCGCGGGGAGCAATCAGCCCCAGCATTTT
>TRBV12-3/TRBV12-4|many|TRBJ2-2|.
CASLWQITIANTGELFF
TGTGCCAGCCTGTGGCAAATTACCATCGCGAACACCGGGGAGCTGTTTTTT
>TRBV7-6|.|TRBJ1-2|TRBD1
CASSLAERFSRETGQGILGDGYTF
TGTGCCAGCAGCTTAGCGGAGCGGTTTAGTAGAGAGACGGGACAGGGGATTTTAGGGGACGGCTACACCTTC
>TRBV12-3/TRBV12-4|.|TRBJ1-2|.
CASTLELSYGYTF
TGTGCCAGCACCTTAGAATTATCATATGGCTACACCTTC
>TRBV7-3|few|TRBJ2-6|.
CASSFPPVSGANVLTF
TGTGCCAGCAGCTTCCCCCCCGTCTCTGGGGCCAACGTCCTGACTTTC
>TRBV10-3|many|TRBJ1-1|.
CAIRADQGEAFF
TGTGCCATCAGAGCAGATCAGGGAGAAGCTTTCTTT
>TRBV4-1|.|TRBJ1-1|TRBD1
CASSQEETGANTEAFF
TGCGCCAGCAGCCAAGAAGAAACAGGGGCGAACACTGAAGCTTTCTTT
>TRBV4-2|.|TRBJ1-2|.
CASSQEAGSRHVGYTF
TGTGCCAGCAGCCAAGAGGCCGGCTCGCGTCATGTAGGCTACACCTTC
>TRBV27|.|TRBJ2-1|.
CASSLLRVGAYNEQFF
TGTGCCAGCAGTTTACTCAGGGTAGGAGCCTACAATGAGCAGTTCTTC
>TRBV28|.|TRBJ1-5|.
CASSLSSGRGQPQHF
TGTGCCAGCAGTTTAAGCTCCGGGCGGGGTCAGCCCCAGCATTTT
>TRBV5-4|once|TRBJ1-1|TRBD1
CASSWHHRGGVGTEAFF
TGTGCCAGCAGCTGGCACCACAGGGGTGGAGTAGGCACTGAAGCTTTCTTT
>TRBV6-1|.|TRBJ1-2|.
CASYSGRGYTF
TGTGCCAGCTACTCGGGGCGCGGCTACACCTTC
>TRBV7-9|.|TRBJ2-5|TRBD1
CASSPLDRGSQETQYF
TGTGCCAGCAGCCCGCTCGACAGGGGGTCCCAAGAGACCCAGTACTTC
>TRBV7-3|.|TRBJ2-2|.
CASSLTLASNTGELFF
TGTGCCAGCAGCTTAACGTTAGCCTCAAACACCGGGGAGCTGTTTTTT
>TRBV7-6|few|TRBJ1-2|TRBD1
CASSDRGTGANYGYTF
TGTGCCAGCAGCGATAGGGGGACAGGGGCTAACTATGGCTACACCTTC
>TRBV25-1|few|TRBJ1-1|.
CASSSGPSEAFF
TGTGCCAGCAGTTCGGGACCATCTGAAGCTTTCTTT
>TRBV19|many|TRBJ2-1|TRBD2
CASTPLAGEHYNEQFF
TGTGCCAGTACTCCCTTAGCGGGGGAGCACTACAATGAGCAGTTCTTC
>TRBV9|once|TRBJ1-1|.
CASSVSDGEAFF
TGTGCCAGCAGCGTGTCGGACGGTGAAGCTTTCTTT
>TRBV4-1|many|TRBJ2-1|TRBD2
CASSQPWTRKGNEQFF
TGCGCCAGCAGCCAACCCTGGACTAGGAAGGGCAATGAGCAGTTCTTC
>TRBV27|many|TRBJ2-2|.
CASSLGGGNTGELFF
TGTGCCAGCAGCCTAGGGGGTGGAAACACCGGGGAGCTGTTTTTT
>TRBV20-1|few|TRBJ2-5|.
CSASLGLQETQYF
TGCAGTGCTAGCTTGGGCCTCCAAGAGACCCAGTACTTC
>TRBV12-3/TRBV12-4|.|TRBJ2-2|TRBD1
CASSNRGANTGELFF
TGTGCCAGCAGCAACAGGGGCGCGAACACCGGGGAGCTGTTTTTT
>TRBV7-2|few|TRBJ2-4|.
CASSLYPARVWVAKNIQYF
TGTGCCAGCAGCTTATACCCCGCGAGAGTGTGGGTAGCCAAAAACATTCAGTACTTC
>TRBV6-5|.|TRBJ1-3|TRBD1
CASSHWQGEGGNTIYF
TGTGCCAGCAGTCATTGGCAGGGGGAGGGTGGAAACACCATATATTTT